These T cell receptor beta chains were read from a single sample in a study of blood T cell repertoires in COVID-19. Clones were sequenced by immunoSEQ multiplex PCR, and TCRdb holds only the in-frame ones, with some missing. The table shows about 200,000 clones, with roughly four fifths occurring only once. Sequenced sample: peripheral blood. Receptor source: a woman over 75 with COVID-19, enrolled during active disease. CDR3s include the opening cysteine and the closing phenylalanine or tryptophan. The D gene is left open where the match is weak. The listing skips clone size in some rows; elsewhere it reads once, few, many or a size class.

clone_size: NA; d_call: NA; j_call: TRBJ1-1; v_call: TRBV29-1; cdr3_nt: TGCAGCGTTGTCCCAGGGCCCTCGAACACTGAAGCTTTCTTT; cdr3_aa: CSVVPGPSNTEAFF
clone_size: NA; d_call: NA; j_call: TRBJ1-3; v_call: TRBV7-2; cdr3_nt: TGTGCCAGCAGCTTACTGTCGACAGGCAGAAACACCATATATTTT; cdr3_aa: CASSLLSTGRNTIYF
clone_size: many; d_call: TRBD2; j_call: TRBJ2-3; v_call: TRBV5-8; cdr3_nt: TGTGCCAGCAGCTTGACCATCGTGCCGGGACTAGGGCAGTATTTT; cdr3_aa: CASSLTIVPGLGQYF
clone_size: NA; d_call: NA; j_call: TRBJ2-1; v_call: TRBV9; cdr3_nt: TGTGCCAGCAGCAGAGAGCCCACTAGCAATGAGCAGTTCTTC; cdr3_aa: CASSREPTSNEQFF
clone_size: once; d_call: NA; j_call: TRBJ2-1; v_call: TRBV3-1/TRBV3-2; cdr3_nt: TGTGCCAGCAGCCCTCTGAGCTCCTACAATGAGCAGTTCTTC; cdr3_aa: CASSPLSSYNEQFF
clone_size: once; d_call: NA; j_call: TRBJ1-2; v_call: TRBV7-8; cdr3_nt: TGTGCCAGCAGTCAAACGGGTCCCAATGGCTACACCTTC; cdr3_aa: CASSQTGPNGYTF
clone_size: NA; d_call: NA; j_call: TRBJ1-2; v_call: TRBV9; cdr3_nt: TGTGCCAGCAGCGTAGCCCCGGGGGTGGGGTATGGCTACACCTTC; cdr3_aa: CASSVAPGVGYGYTF
clone_size: NA; d_call: TRBD1; j_call: TRBJ1-5; v_call: TRBV5-1; cdr3_nt: TGCGCCAGCAATCAGACAGGGCCCTATAATCAGCCCCAGCATTTT; cdr3_aa: CASNQTGPYNQPQHF
clone_size: NA; d_call: NA; j_call: TRBJ2-5; v_call: TRBV7-2; cdr3_nt: TGTGCCAGCAGCCGAGGGGGGGGAGAGACCCAGTACTTC; cdr3_aa: CASSRGGGETQYF
clone_size: NA; d_call: NA; j_call: TRBJ1-6; v_call: TRBV19; cdr3_nt: TGTGCCAGTCACGATCGGGGGAATTCACCCCTCCACTTT; cdr3_aa: CASHDRGNSPLHF
clone_size: NA; d_call: TRBD1; j_call: TRBJ1-2; v_call: TRBV6-5; cdr3_nt: TGTGCCAGCAGTAGTACAGGGGAGCGATATGGCTACACCTTC; cdr3_aa: CASSSTGERYGYTF
clone_size: NA; d_call: TRBD1; j_call: TRBJ1-2; v_call: TRBV7-2; cdr3_nt: TGTGCCAGCAGCTTCGACAGGGGACTGGGTGGCTACACCTTC; cdr3_aa: CASSFDRGLGGYTF
clone_size: once; d_call: TRBD2; j_call: TRBJ2-1; v_call: TRBV5-1; cdr3_nt: TGCGCCAGCAGCCTCCCTGCAGCGGGGGGGCCTAATGAGCAGTTCTTC; cdr3_aa: CASSLPAAGGPNEQFF
clone_size: NA; d_call: NA; j_call: TRBJ1-3; v_call: TRBV5-1; cdr3_nt: TGCGCCAGCAGTCCGGAGATTGGCAGCAGAAACACCATATATTTT; cdr3_aa: CASSPEIGSRNTIYF
clone_size: NA; d_call: NA; j_call: TRBJ1-2; v_call: TRBV19; cdr3_nt: TGTGCCACCCTTGACAGGAACTATGGCTACACCTTC; cdr3_aa: CATLDRNYGYTF
clone_size: NA; d_call: TRBD2; j_call: TRBJ2-1; v_call: TRBV10-3; cdr3_nt: TGTGCCATCAGTGAGTCTAGCGGGAGGTCGAATGAGCAGTTCTTC; cdr3_aa: CAISESSGRSNEQFF
clone_size: NA; d_call: NA; j_call: TRBJ1-5; v_call: TRBV18; cdr3_nt: TGTGCCAGCTCACCTCAGGGATATCAGCCCCAGCATTTT; cdr3_aa: CASSPQGYQPQHF
clone_size: NA; d_call: NA; j_call: TRBJ2-3; v_call: TRBV7-3; cdr3_nt: TGTGCCAGCAGTTCTCCGGGATCGGCGCAGTATTTT; cdr3_aa: CASSSPGSAQYF
clone_size: NA; d_call: NA; j_call: TRBJ1-2; v_call: TRBV18; cdr3_nt: TGTGCCAGCTCATCAGGACAGACAAACTATGGCTACACCTTC; cdr3_aa: CASSSGQTNYGYTF
clone_size: NA; d_call: TRBD2; j_call: TRBJ2-1; v_call: TRBV14; cdr3_nt: TGTGCCAGCAGTCCAACTAGCGGGAGTTACAATGAGCAGTTCTTC; cdr3_aa: CASSPTSGSYNEQFF
clone_size: NA; d_call: NA; j_call: TRBJ1-2; v_call: TRBV15; cdr3_nt: TGTGCCACCAGCAGAGACCGGGGGATCGAGGGCTACACCTTC; cdr3_aa: CATSRDRGIEGYTF
clone_size: NA; d_call: NA; j_call: TRBJ1-1; v_call: TRBV2; cdr3_nt: TGTGCCAGCAGACAGGACAGAAACACTGAAGCTTTCTTT; cdr3_aa: CASRQDRNTEAFF
clone_size: NA; d_call: NA; j_call: TRBJ2-1; v_call: TRBV3-1/TRBV3-2; cdr3_nt: TGTGCCAGTTCCCTCTCGGTTTTAGGGGGGGGCGGGGCACGCTCCTACAATGAGCAGTTCTTC; cdr3_aa: CASSLSVLGGGGARSYNEQFF
clone_size: NA; d_call: TRBD1; j_call: TRBJ1-2; v_call: TRBV29-1; cdr3_nt: TGCAGCGTTCCCGGGACAGGGGCGAGCTATGGCTACACCTTC; cdr3_aa: CSVPGTGASYGYTF
clone_size: NA; d_call: NA; j_call: TRBJ1-2; v_call: TRBV9; cdr3_nt: TGTGCCAGCAGCCCCCAACAGGGATATGGCTACACCTTC; cdr3_aa: CASSPQQGYGYTF
clone_size: NA; d_call: NA; j_call: TRBJ1-1; v_call: TRBV7-2; cdr3_nt: TGTGCCAGCAGATTAGCACTGGGCAACACTGAAGCTTTCTTT; cdr3_aa: CASRLALGNTEAFF
clone_size: NA; d_call: NA; j_call: TRBJ1-1; v_call: TRBV4-1; cdr3_nt: TGCGCCAGCAGCCAAGTCTACGGACAGACCTTGAACACTGAAGCTTTCTTT; cdr3_aa: CASSQVYGQTLNTEAFF
clone_size: NA; d_call: NA; j_call: TRBJ1-5; v_call: TRBV18; cdr3_nt: TGTGCCAGCTCGTCGACTCGCAATCAGCCCCAGCATTTT; cdr3_aa: CASSSTRNQPQHF
clone_size: NA; d_call: TRBD1; j_call: TRBJ1-2; v_call: TRBV2; cdr3_nt: TGTGCCAGCAGCGGGACAGGGGGCTGGGACTACACCTTC; cdr3_aa: CASSGTGGWDYTF
clone_size: NA; d_call: NA; j_call: TRBJ2-7; v_call: TRBV7-9; cdr3_nt: TGTGCCAGCAGCTTAATCACCGGGAGCTACGAGCAGTACTTC; cdr3_aa: CASSLITGSYEQYF
clone_size: NA; d_call: NA; j_call: TRBJ1-1; v_call: TRBV18; cdr3_nt: TGTGCCAGCTCACCACAGGAGGGGTTGGACACTGAAGCTTTCTTT; cdr3_aa: CASSPQEGLDTEAFF
clone_size: NA; d_call: NA; j_call: TRBJ1-2; v_call: TRBV3-1/TRBV3-2; cdr3_nt: TGTGCCAGCAGCCCAGGGTCCCCTAGTTATGGCTACACCTTC; cdr3_aa: CASSPGSPSYGYTF
clone_size: NA; d_call: TRBD2; j_call: TRBJ2-7; v_call: TRBV5-4; cdr3_nt: TGTGCCAGCAGCGGCCGATCGGGACTAGCGGGCTCCGAGCAGTACTTC; cdr3_aa: CASSGRSGLAGSEQYF
clone_size: NA; d_call: NA; j_call: TRBJ1-1; v_call: TRBV11-2; cdr3_nt: TGTGCCAGCAGCTTCCCAGGGAAAGGCACTGAAGCTTTCTTT; cdr3_aa: CASSFPGKGTEAFF
clone_size: NA; d_call: TRBD2; j_call: TRBJ2-1; v_call: TRBV24-1; cdr3_nt: TGTGCCACCAGTGACCGGACTAGAGTCTACAATGAGCAGTTCTTC; cdr3_aa: CATSDRTRVYNEQFF
clone_size: NA; d_call: NA; j_call: TRBJ2-1; v_call: TRBV2; cdr3_nt: TGTGCCAGCAGTACGACGGGAGCGGGCAATGAGCAGTTCTTC; cdr3_aa: CASSTTGAGNEQFF
clone_size: few; d_call: NA; j_call: TRBJ1-5; v_call: TRBV19; cdr3_nt: TGTGCCAGTAGTTTTACAGGGTTCAATCAGCCCCAGCATTTT; cdr3_aa: CASSFTGFNQPQHF
clone_size: NA; d_call: NA; j_call: TRBJ2-1; v_call: TRBV9; cdr3_nt: TGTGCCAGCAGCGTAGCAGGGATTGGCTTGAATGAGCAGTTCTTC; cdr3_aa: CASSVAGIGLNEQFF
clone_size: NA; d_call: NA; j_call: TRBJ1-6; v_call: TRBV9; cdr3_nt: TGTGCCAGCAGCGTAGCGGTCGATTCACCCCTCCACTTT; cdr3_aa: CASSVAVDSPLHF